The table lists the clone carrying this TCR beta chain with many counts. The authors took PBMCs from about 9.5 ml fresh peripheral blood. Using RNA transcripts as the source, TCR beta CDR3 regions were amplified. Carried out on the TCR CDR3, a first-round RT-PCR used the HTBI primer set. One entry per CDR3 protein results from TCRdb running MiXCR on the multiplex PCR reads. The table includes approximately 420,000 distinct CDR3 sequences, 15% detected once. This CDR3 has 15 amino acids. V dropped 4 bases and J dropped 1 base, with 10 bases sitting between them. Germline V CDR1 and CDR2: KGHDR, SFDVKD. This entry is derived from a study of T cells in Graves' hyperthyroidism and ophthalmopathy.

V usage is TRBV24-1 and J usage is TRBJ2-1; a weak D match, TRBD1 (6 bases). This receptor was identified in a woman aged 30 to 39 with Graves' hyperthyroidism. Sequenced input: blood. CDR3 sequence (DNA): TGTGCCACCAGTGACCGACAGGTTTCCTACAATGAGCAGTTCTTC. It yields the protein CATSDRQVSYNEQFF.